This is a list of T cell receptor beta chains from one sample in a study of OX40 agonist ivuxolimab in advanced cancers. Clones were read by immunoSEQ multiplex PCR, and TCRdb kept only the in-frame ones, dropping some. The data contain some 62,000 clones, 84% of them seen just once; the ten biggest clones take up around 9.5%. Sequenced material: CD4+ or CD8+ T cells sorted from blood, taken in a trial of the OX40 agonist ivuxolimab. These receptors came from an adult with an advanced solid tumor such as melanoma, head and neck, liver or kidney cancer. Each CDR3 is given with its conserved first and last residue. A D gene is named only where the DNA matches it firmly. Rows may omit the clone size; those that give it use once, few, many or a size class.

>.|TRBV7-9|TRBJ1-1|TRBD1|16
CASSLGGDRAATEAFF
TGTGCCAGCAGCTTAGGGGGGGACAGGGCCGCCACTGAAGCTTTCTTT
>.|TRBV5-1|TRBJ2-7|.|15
CASSLAAGALGEQYF
TGCGCCAGCAGCCTGGCGGCGGGGGCGCTGGGGGAGCAGTACTTC
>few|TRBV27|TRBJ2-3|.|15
CASRLQGHRVDTQYF
TGTGCCAGCAGATTACAGGGTCACCGGGTGGATACGCAGTATTTT
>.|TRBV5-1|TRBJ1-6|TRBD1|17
CASSSQIWTGPRSPLHF
TGCGCCAGCAGCTCGCAAATTTGGACAGGTCCGAGATCACCCCTCCACTTT
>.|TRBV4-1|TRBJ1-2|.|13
CASSLEGNYGYTF
TGCGCCAGCAGCCTCGAGGGTAACTATGGCTACACCTTC
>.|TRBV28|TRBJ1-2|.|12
CASSFGVDGYTF
TGTGCCAGCAGTTTCGGGGTAGACGGCTACACCTTC
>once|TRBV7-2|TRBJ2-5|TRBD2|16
CASSLQRLAGEETQYF
TGTGCCAGCAGCTTACAAAGACTAGCGGGAGAAGAGACCCAGTACTTC
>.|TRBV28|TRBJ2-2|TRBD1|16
CALLKTGGLGTGELFF
TGTGCACTGCTTAAGACAGGGGGTCTGGGCACCGGGGAGCTGTTTTTT
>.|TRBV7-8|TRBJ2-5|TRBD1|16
CASSLLGQGSSETQYF
TGTGCCAGCAGCCTGCTCGGACAGGGGTCGTCAGAGACCCAGTACTTC
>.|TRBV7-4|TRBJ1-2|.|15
CASSLAGTNNYGYTF
TGTGCCAGCAGCTTAGCGGGGACAAATAACTATGGCTACACCTTC
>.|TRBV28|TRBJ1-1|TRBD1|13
CASRGQGRDEAFF
TGTGCCAGCAGGGGACAGGGTAGGGATGAAGCTTTCTTT
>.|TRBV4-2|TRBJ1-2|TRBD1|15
CASSHGQGIERGYTF
TGTGCCAGCAGCCACGGACAGGGAATAGAACGGGGCTACACCTTC
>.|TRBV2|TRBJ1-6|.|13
CASSGDFFSPLHF
TGTGCCAGCAGTGGGGACTTTTTTTCACCCCTCCACTTT
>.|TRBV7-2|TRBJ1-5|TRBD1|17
CASSSRTGGAGGQPQHF
TGTGCCAGCAGCTCCCGGACAGGGGGCGCGGGGGGGCAGCCCCAGCATTTT
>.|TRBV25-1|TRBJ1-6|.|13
CATQADYNSPLHF
TGTGCCACTCAGGCTGACTATAATTCACCCCTCCACTTT
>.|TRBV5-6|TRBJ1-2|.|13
CASSFGGEGGYTF
TGTGCCAGCAGCTTCGGCGGGGAAGGAGGCTACACCTTC
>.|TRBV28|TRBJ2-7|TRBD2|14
CASNGGGVSYEQYF
TGTGCCAGCAACGGCGGGGGGGTTTCCTACGAGCAGTACTTC
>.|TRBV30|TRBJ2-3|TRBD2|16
CAWSVGGGTNTDTQYF
TGTGCCTGGAGTGTAGGCGGGGGGACAAACACAGATACGCAGTATTTT
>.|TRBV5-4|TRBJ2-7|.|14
CASSSWTDSYEQYF
TGTGCCAGCAGCTCGTGGACAGACTCCTACGAGCAGTACTTC
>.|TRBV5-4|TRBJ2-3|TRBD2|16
CASSLRTSGITDTQYF
TGTGCCAGCAGCCTGAGGACTAGCGGGATCACAGATACGCAGTATTTT
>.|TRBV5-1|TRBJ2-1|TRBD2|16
CASSPTSGVGTNEQFF
TGCGCCAGCAGTCCAACGAGCGGGGTCGGTACGAATGAGCAGTTCTTC
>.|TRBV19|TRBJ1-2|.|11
CASSQNYGYTF
TGTGCCAGTAGTCAAAACTATGGCTACACCTTC
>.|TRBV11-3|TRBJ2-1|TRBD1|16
CASSPIPDRAYNEQFF
TGTGCCAGCAGCCCCATACCGGACAGGGCCTACAATGAGCAGTTCTTC
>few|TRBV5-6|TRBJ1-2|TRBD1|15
CASSLGGQEKLGYTF
TGTGCCAGCAGCTTGGGGGGACAGGAAAAGCTTGGCTACACCTTC
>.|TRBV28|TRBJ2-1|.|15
CASSLSRASYNEQFF
TGTGCCAGCAGTTTATCGCGGGCCTCCTACAATGAGCAGTTCTTC
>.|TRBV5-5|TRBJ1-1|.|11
CASSLWSEAFF
TGTGCCAGCAGCTTGTGGAGTGAAGCTTTCTTT
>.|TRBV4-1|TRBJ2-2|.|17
CASSQPGAGVRAGELFF
TGCGCCAGCAGCCAACCTGGGGCCGGGGTTAGAGCCGGGGAGCTGTTTTTT
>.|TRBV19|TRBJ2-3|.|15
CASSIVDSRPDTQYF
TGTGCCAGTAGTATAGTCGACAGCCGCCCAGATACGCAGTATTTT
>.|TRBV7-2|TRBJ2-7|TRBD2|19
CASSFLLSAGLPRSYEQYF
TGTGCCAGCAGCTTTTTGTTATCCGCGGGACTACCTCGTTCCTACGAGCAGTACTTC
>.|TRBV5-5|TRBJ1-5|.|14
CASSPGWGNQPQHF
TGTGCCAGCAGCCCGGGGTGGGGGAATCAGCCCCAGCATTTT
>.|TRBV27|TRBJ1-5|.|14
CASSLRDSNQPQHF
TGTGCCAGCAGTTTACGGGACAGCAATCAGCCCCAGCATTTT
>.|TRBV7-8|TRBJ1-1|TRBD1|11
CASSSGQAAFF
TGTGCCAGCAGCTCGGGACAGGCAGCTTTCTTT
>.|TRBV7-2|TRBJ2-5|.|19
CASSLVARLGGRARETQYF
TGTGCCAGCAGCTTAGTAGCTCGATTAGGGGGGAGGGCCCGAGAGACCCAGTACTTC
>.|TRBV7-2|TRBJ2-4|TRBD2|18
CASGQGLTSGLAKNIQYF
TGTGCCAGCGGTCAGGGATTGACTAGCGGACTAGCCAAAAACATTCAGTACTTC
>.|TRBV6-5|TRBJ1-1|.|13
CASSQGFPTEAFF
TGTGCCAGCAGTCAGGGTTTCCCCACTGAAGCTTTCTTT
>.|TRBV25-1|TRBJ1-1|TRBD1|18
CASSARNPKTGRNTEAFF
TGTGCCAGCAGTGCTCGCAACCCCAAGACAGGGCGGAACACTGAAGCTTTCTTT
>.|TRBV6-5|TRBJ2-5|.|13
CASSYKGKETQYF
TGTGCCAGCAGTTACAAAGGGAAAGAGACCCAGTACTTC